The source of this T cell receptor (beta chain) is a study of blood T cell repertoires in COVID-19 (dated by TCRdb to the early 2020s). For context, the study as a whole: Samples covering the acute and convalescent phases of COVID-19 were provided by collaborators in the United States, Italy and Spain. The material from the prospective study consisted of cDNA or gDNA derived from T cells, B-cell-depleted T cells, or PBMCs. Deeply sampled blood TCRbeta repertoires from subjects exposed to, actively infected with, or recovered from COVID-19 were included in the dataset. The repertoires were released in a freely available public database intended as a resource for research on the immune response to SARS-CoV-2. The samples were drawn from two sources: the first 160 participants of the ongoing ImmuneRACE study, and approximately 1,300 subjects contributed by 6 global collaborators. A de-identified subject ID, COVID-19 status, age in years and sex were almost always included in the sample metadata. Where available, HLA class I and class II types were obtained from metadata supplied by the sample provider rather than from assay-based typing.

TCRbeta CDR3 regions were amplified from genomic DNA using the immunoSEQ Assay, a bias-controlled multiplex PCR. Processing in the source paper ran as follows. Nucleated cell counts per sample were estimated from amplification of reference gene primers within the assay. Sequence reads were collapsed and filtered to measure the absolute abundance of every unique TCRbeta CDR3 rearrangement. For each sample, productive Simpson clonality was calculated as the square root of Simpson's diversity index over productive rearrangements. TCRdb took over this immuneACCESS table, retaining in-frame rearrangements with V and J assigned. Such tables are incomplete; in checked studies, under half of the missing clones stem from an unresolved V gene, and the remainder is unexplained. D and trimming come from the DNA, and the V and J calls and clone size come from that table. This sample comprises over 250,000 clones, roughly nine tenths of them detected only once. Around 10% of the sample belongs to the ten largest clones.

What the work shows at the level of the full study, not this receptor alone: How much clinical and demographic metadata was included differed by source and by participant, and the metadata was provided uncurated.

With regard to this clone: Its antigen specificity is not known. No much larger clone exists at a distance of one base, and base qualities are not known.

Via the germline V gene (reference sequence), CDR1 is SSHAT and CDR2 FNYEAQ. From its cysteine to its phenylalanine, the CDR3 spans 14 amino acids. Of all the DNA, just the CDR3 is kept, 42 bases in frame from base 1. Trimming accounts for 4 bases at V and 7 bases at J, while the number of junction bases matched to no gene is 6. Samples from volunteer blood donors who had recovered from COVID-19 were contributed by a second Seattle source. Each collaborating institution followed its own protocols to collect whole blood in K2EDTA tubes. For TCRbeta analysis, collaborators shipped samples in one of three forms: frozen whole blood, isolated PBMCs, or DNA extracted from either of those sample types.

Sequenced material: peripheral blood. The TCR originated in a man in his forties who had recovered from COVID-19. Recombination joined TRBV7-7 with TRBJ2-1; 8 central bases correspond to TRBD1. The CDR3 corresponds to CASSSGGQGNEQFF. The DNA sequence is TGTGCCAGCAGCTCCGGTGGACAGGGTAATGAGCAGTTCTTC. With the portions outside the CDR3 filled from the reference TRBV7-7 and TRBJ2-1 genes, the complete variable region becomes GAGVSQSPRYKVTKRGQDVTLRCDPISSHATLYWYQQALGQGPEFLTYFNYEAQPDKSGLPSDRFSAERPEGSISTLTIQRTEQRDSAMYRCASSSGGQGNEQFFGPGTRLTVL.